Listed below are T cell receptor beta chains from one sample, sequenced in a study of blood T cell repertoires in COVID-19. TCRdb keeps only in-frame clones here, not all; method: immunoSEQ multiplex PCR. Here the sample spans 150,000 or so clones, around 87% being singletons. What was sequenced was PBMCs or T cells enriched from blood (not recorded which). Receptors originate from a woman aged 35 to 49 who had been exposed to COVID-19. CDR3s include the opening cysteine and the closing phenylalanine or tryptophan. Each record gives: clone size, V gene, J gene, D gene, CDR3 DNA, CDR3 protein. D genes are given only for firm matches. Expanded clones get a size class; other rows say once, few or many, or leave the size out.

clone size: NA
V gene: TRBV6-1
J gene: TRBJ2-3
D gene: NA
CDR3 DNA: TGTGCCAGCAGTGAATGGCAGAGCACAGATACGCAGTATTTT
CDR3 protein: CASSEWQSTDTQYF

clone size: NA
V gene: TRBV12-3/TRBV12-4
J gene: TRBJ1-5
D gene: TRBD1
CDR3 DNA: TGTGCCAGCAGAACAGGGGACCAGCCCCAGCATTTT
CDR3 protein: CASRTGDQPQHF

clone size: NA
V gene: TRBV29-1
J gene: TRBJ1-1
D gene: TRBD1
CDR3 DNA: TGCAGCGTTGAAGATCAAGGGACAGGGGCTGAAGCTTTCTTT
CDR3 protein: CSVEDQGTGAEAFF

clone size: NA
V gene: TRBV7-2
J gene: TRBJ1-5
D gene: TRBD1
CDR3 DNA: TGTGCCAGCAGCTTATTTGGGACAGGGACTCAGCCCCAGCATTTT
CDR3 protein: CASSLFGTGTQPQHF

clone size: NA
V gene: TRBV11-3
J gene: TRBJ2-3
D gene: TRBD2
CDR3 DNA: TGTGCCAGCAGCTTAGACCTAGCGGGAGGCACAGATACGCAGTATTTT
CDR3 protein: CASSLDLAGGTDTQYF

clone size: NA
V gene: TRBV27
J gene: TRBJ2-1
D gene: TRBD1
CDR3 DNA: TGTGCCAGCAGTCCCACGGGGGACAGGGGGGGCAATGAGCAGTTCTTC
CDR3 protein: CASSPTGDRGGNEQFF

clone size: NA
V gene: TRBV7-2
J gene: TRBJ2-1
D gene: TRBD2
CDR3 DNA: TGTGCCAGCAGCTTAGGAGATAGCGGGTTTTACAATGAGCAGTTCTTC
CDR3 protein: CASSLGDSGFYNEQFF

clone size: NA
V gene: TRBV5-1
J gene: TRBJ1-1
D gene: NA
CDR3 DNA: TGCGCCAGCAGCTTGGGTCAGGGATACACTGAAGCTTTCTTT
CDR3 protein: CASSLGQGYTEAFF

clone size: NA
V gene: TRBV27
J gene: TRBJ2-3
D gene: NA
CDR3 DNA: TGTGCCAGCAGTTTATTTGCGGGTCCTAGCACAGATACGCAGTATTTT
CDR3 protein: CASSLFAGPSTDTQYF

clone size: NA
V gene: TRBV11-2
J gene: TRBJ1-2
D gene: NA
CDR3 DNA: TGTGCCAGCAGGAAGGTGGGGCAGGGTAGCGGCTACACCTTC
CDR3 protein: CASRKVGQGSGYTF

clone size: NA
V gene: TRBV5-1
J gene: TRBJ2-5
D gene: TRBD2
CDR3 DNA: TGCGCCAGCAGAATAGCGGGGGGCCTGGAGACCCAGTACTTC
CDR3 protein: CASRIAGGLETQYF

clone size: few
V gene: TRBV18
J gene: TRBJ1-1
D gene: TRBD1
CDR3 DNA: TGTGCCAGCTCACCTGACAGGGGAAAGAACACTGAAGCTTTCTTT
CDR3 protein: CASSPDRGKNTEAFF

clone size: once
V gene: TRBV7-2
J gene: TRBJ2-5
D gene: TRBD1
CDR3 DNA: TGTGCCAGCAGCTTCCAGGACAGGGATGAGACCCAGTACTTC
CDR3 protein: CASSFQDRDETQYF

clone size: NA
V gene: TRBV10-3
J gene: TRBJ2-1
D gene: NA
CDR3 DNA: TGTGCCATCAGTGGCCGGGAGGGGGCAGCGGGGGCCGTAAACGATGAGCAGTTCTTC
CDR3 protein: CAISGREGAAGAVNDEQFF

clone size: NA
V gene: TRBV9
J gene: TRBJ2-7
D gene: TRBD1
CDR3 DNA: TGTGCCAGCAGCCCACTTCCGGGACAGCCGCCGAAGGAGCAGTACTTC
CDR3 protein: CASSPLPGQPPKEQYF

clone size: NA
V gene: TRBV27
J gene: TRBJ2-7
D gene: NA
CDR3 DNA: TGTGCCAGCAGTCCCTCGACAGGCGTAGAGGAGCAGTACTTC
CDR3 protein: CASSPSTGVEEQYF

clone size: NA
V gene: TRBV4-1
J gene: TRBJ1-2
D gene: TRBD1
CDR3 DNA: TGCGCCAGCAGGGATGACAGGGGGCTGGGGTATGGCTACACCTTC
CDR3 protein: CASRDDRGLGYGYTF

clone size: NA
V gene: TRBV28
J gene: TRBJ1-5
D gene: NA
CDR3 DNA: TGTGCCAGCAGCTCCCAAGGTAAAGGGAGCAGCCAGCCCCAGCATTTT
CDR3 protein: CASSSQGKGSSQPQHF

clone size: once
V gene: TRBV5-4
J gene: TRBJ2-1
D gene: TRBD2
CDR3 DNA: TGTGCCAGCAGCTTACGAAGAGCTTGGGGACTAGCGGGGGACAATGAGCAGTTCTTC
CDR3 protein: CASSLRRAWGLAGDNEQFF

clone size: NA
V gene: TRBV27
J gene: TRBJ2-5
D gene: TRBD2
CDR3 DNA: TGTGCCAGCAGTTTCCAGCGGACTAGCGGGGGGAAAGAGACCCAGTACTTC
CDR3 protein: CASSFQRTSGGKETQYF

clone size: NA
V gene: TRBV7-2
J gene: TRBJ1-5
D gene: NA
CDR3 DNA: TGTGCCAGCAGCTTAGTTCGCGGCAGCAATCAGCCCCAGCATTTT
CDR3 protein: CASSLVRGSNQPQHF

clone size: NA
V gene: TRBV5-1
J gene: TRBJ1-2
D gene: TRBD1
CDR3 DNA: TGCGCCAGCAGCCGGGGACAGCGCTTCAACTATGGCTACACCTTC
CDR3 protein: CASSRGQRFNYGYTF

clone size: NA
V gene: TRBV2
J gene: TRBJ2-3
D gene: NA
CDR3 DNA: TGTGCCAGCAGTGAAGGGGGGAGGACTTTAACAGATACGCAGTATTTT
CDR3 protein: CASSEGGRTLTDTQYF

clone size: NA
V gene: TRBV15
J gene: TRBJ2-2
D gene: TRBD1
CDR3 DNA: TGTGCCACCAGCGACAGGGGGGCCTTTGGGAACACCGGGGAGCTGTTTTTT
CDR3 protein: CATSDRGAFGNTGELFF